Below, one T cell receptor (beta chain) is given with its context. Its target antigen remains unknown. No base-level quality is on record; no much larger clone is a single base apart. TCRbeta CDR3 regions were amplified from genomic DNA by means of the immunoSEQ Assay, a bias-controlled multiplex PCR. The source study handled its data this way. Within the assay, amplification of reference gene primers was used to estimate how many nucleated cells each sample contained. Sequence reads were collapsed and filtered to measure the absolute abundance of every unique TCRbeta CDR3 rearrangement. Productive Simpson clonality was computed per sample as the square root of Simpson's diversity index over productive rearrangements. TCRdb retrieved this table from immuneACCESS and kept in-frame rearrangements only. Not all clones are present; in checked studies, unresolved V genes account for under half, and no reason is known for the remainder. V, J and clone size are taken as reported in that table, and D and trimming were inferred from the DNA itself. The sample has a few hundred thousand clones on record, 75% to 90% of them singletons. 0.9% to 1.2% of the sample lies in the top ten.

This record comes from a study of blood T cell repertoires in COVID-19 (dated by TCRdb to the early 2020s). At the level of the whole study: Collaborator samples came from the United States, Italy and Spain and covered acute and convalescent phases of COVID-19. The prospective study material was composed of cDNA or gDNA derived from T cells, B-cell-depleted T cells, or PBMCs. Subjects who had been exposed to COVID-19, were actively infected with it, or had recovered from it provided the deeply sampled blood TCRbeta repertoires that made up the dataset. A freely available public database, intended as a resource for researchers studying the immune response to SARS-CoV-2, is where the repertoires were released. The samples were drawn from two sources: the first 160 participants of the ongoing ImmuneRACE study, and 1,000 to 1,500 subjects contributed by 6 global collaborators. The sample metadata nearly always contained a de-identified subject ID, COVID-19 status, age in years and sex. Where available, HLA class I and class II types were obtained from metadata supplied by the sample provider rather than from assay-based typing. On the study overall, not on this receptor specifically: Clinical and demographic metadata were provided uncurated, with the amount varying by source and participant.

In the prospective study, participants were roughly 18 to 100 years old, resided in under 30 geographic areas of the United States, and were enrolled through a virtual design. In the prospective study, cohorts were assigned on the basis of participant-reported clinical history obtained from a screening survey and a study questionnaire. For ImmuneRACE Cohort 3, a participant was defined as recovered based on two consecutive negative NP/OP PCR tests, clearance by a healthcare professional, or resolution of symptoms. In the prospective study, mobile phlebotomists collected whole blood, serum and a nasopharyngeal or oropharyngeal swab from each participant. Prospective study participants could optionally give additional blood draws and questionnaires over an approximately two-month period. Before DNA extraction, prospective study blood samples were shipped either frozen or at room temperature. Cut back by 1 base and 4 bases, the V and J ends lie 7 bases apart. The germline V gene sets CDR1 to SGHAT and CDR2 to FQNNGV. The CDR3 goes from the cysteine to the phenylalanine over 13 residues. Solely the CDR3 DNA is kept, with 39 bases framed from the first base.

This receptor was obtained from a man aged 25-45 years who had recovered from COVID-19. Sequenced material: PBMCs or T cells enriched from blood (not recorded which). The chain links TRBV11-2 with TRBJ1-1; no confident D gene assignment can be made. CDR3 reads: CASSLAGTTEAFF. The nucleotides are TGTGCCAGCAGCTTAGCGGGAACCACTGAAGCTTTCTTT.